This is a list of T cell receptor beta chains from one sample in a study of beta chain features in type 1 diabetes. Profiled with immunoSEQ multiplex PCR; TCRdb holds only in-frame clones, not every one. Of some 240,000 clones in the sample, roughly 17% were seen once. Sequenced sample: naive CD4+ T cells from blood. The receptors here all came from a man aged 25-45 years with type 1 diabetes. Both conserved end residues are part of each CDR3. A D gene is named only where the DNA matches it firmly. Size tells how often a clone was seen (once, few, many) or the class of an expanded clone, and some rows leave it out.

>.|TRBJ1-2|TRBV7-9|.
CASSLERGGYGYTF
TGTGCCAGCAGCTTAGAGCGGGGCGGCTATGGCTACACCTTC
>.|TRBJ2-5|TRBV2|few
CASSTETQYF
TGTGCCAGCAGTACAGAGACCCAGTACTTC
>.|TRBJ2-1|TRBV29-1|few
CSADVMTAPLGNEQFF
TGCAGCGCCGACGTTATGACCGCCCCGTTGGGTAATGAGCAGTTCTTC
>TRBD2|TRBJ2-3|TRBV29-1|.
CSVSSGRATDTQYF
TGCAGCGTTAGTAGCGGGAGGGCCACAGATACGCAGTATTTT
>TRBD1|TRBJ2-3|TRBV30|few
CAWRSTGKDTQYF
TGTGCCTGGAGATCGACAGGGAAGGATACGCAGTATTTT
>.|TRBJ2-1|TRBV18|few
CASSPGMEVNEQFF
TGTGCCAGCTCACCAGGGATGGAGGTCAATGAGCAGTTCTTC
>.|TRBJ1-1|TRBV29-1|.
CSVEDPRGNREAFF
TGCAGCGTTGAAGACCCTCGAGGGAATCGGGAAGCTTTCTTT
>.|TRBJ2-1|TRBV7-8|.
CASSHLRTVDNEQFF
TGTGCCAGCAGCCACCTCCGGACAGTTGACAATGAGCAGTTCTTC
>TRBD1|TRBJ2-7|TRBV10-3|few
CAISGGQGRSMYF
TGTGCCATCAGTGGAGGACAGGGAAGGTCCATGTACTTC
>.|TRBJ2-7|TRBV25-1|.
CASSDSADEQYF
TGTGCCAGCAGTGATTCAGCCGACGAGCAGTACTTC
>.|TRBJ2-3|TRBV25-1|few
CASSVTLLAQYF
TGTGCCAGCAGTGTGACCCTCCTTGCGCAGTATTTT
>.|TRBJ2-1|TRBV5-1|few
CASSLANEQFF
TGCGCCAGCAGCTTGGCAAATGAGCAGTTCTTC
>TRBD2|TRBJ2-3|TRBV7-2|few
CASSLVAGTRLDTQYF
TGTGCCAGCAGCTTAGTAGCGGGAACCAGACTAGATACGCAGTATTTT
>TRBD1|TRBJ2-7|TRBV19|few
CASSIVPQGTYEQYF
TGTGCCAGTAGTATAGTCCCACAGGGGACCTACGAGCAGTACTTC
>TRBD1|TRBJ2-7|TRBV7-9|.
CASRAGTAAEEQYF
TGTGCCAGCAGAGCAGGGACAGCAGCAGAGGAGCAGTACTTC
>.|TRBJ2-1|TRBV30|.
CAWSSGGNYNEQFF
TGTGCCTGGAGTTCGGGCGGTAACTACAATGAGCAGTTCTTC
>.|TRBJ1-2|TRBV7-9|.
CASSLREVTNYGYTF
TGTGCCAGCAGCCTAAGGGAGGTCACTAACTATGGCTACACCTTC
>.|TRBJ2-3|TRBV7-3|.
CASSSFGTRTDTQYF
TGTGCCAGCAGCTCCTTTGGGACACGGACAGATACGCAGTATTTT
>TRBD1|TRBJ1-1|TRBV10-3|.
CAISEDRDTEAFF
TGTGCCATCAGTGAGGACAGGGACACTGAAGCTTTCTTT
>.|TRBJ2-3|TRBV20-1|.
CSAKLTDTQYF
TGCAGTGCTAAATTGACAGATACGCAGTATTTT
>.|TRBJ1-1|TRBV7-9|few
CASSSTGYTEAFF
TGTGCCAGCAGTTCTACAGGGTATACTGAAGCTTTCTTT
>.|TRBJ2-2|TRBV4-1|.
CASSPLGTGSAWELFF
TGCGCCAGCAGCCCTCTAGGAACCGGGAGTGCCTGGGAGCTGTTTTTT
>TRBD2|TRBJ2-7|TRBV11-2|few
CASSPDIAGPSEQYF
TGTGCCAGCAGCCCAGACATAGCGGGGCCCTCCGAGCAGTACTTC
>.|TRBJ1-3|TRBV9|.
CASSVVPTEGNTIYF
TGTGCCAGCAGCGTAGTCCCCACAGAAGGAAACACCATATATTTT
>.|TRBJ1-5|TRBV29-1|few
CSVGGAANQPQHF
TGCAGCGTTGGTGGGGCTGCCAATCAGCCCCAGCATTTT
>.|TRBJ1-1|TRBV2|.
CASSGQMNTEAFF
TGTGCCAGCAGTGGACAGATGAACACTGAAGCTTTCTTT
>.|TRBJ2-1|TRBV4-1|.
CASSQGGRVNNEQFF
TGCGCCAGCAGCCAAGGAGGGAGAGTCAACAATGAGCAGTTCTTC
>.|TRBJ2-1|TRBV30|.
CAWSWYNEQFF
TGTGCCTGGAGTTGGTACAATGAGCAGTTCTTC
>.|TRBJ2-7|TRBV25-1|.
CASSERTDGSYEQYF
TGTGCCAGCAGTGAGCGGACAGACGGGTCCTACGAGCAGTACTTC